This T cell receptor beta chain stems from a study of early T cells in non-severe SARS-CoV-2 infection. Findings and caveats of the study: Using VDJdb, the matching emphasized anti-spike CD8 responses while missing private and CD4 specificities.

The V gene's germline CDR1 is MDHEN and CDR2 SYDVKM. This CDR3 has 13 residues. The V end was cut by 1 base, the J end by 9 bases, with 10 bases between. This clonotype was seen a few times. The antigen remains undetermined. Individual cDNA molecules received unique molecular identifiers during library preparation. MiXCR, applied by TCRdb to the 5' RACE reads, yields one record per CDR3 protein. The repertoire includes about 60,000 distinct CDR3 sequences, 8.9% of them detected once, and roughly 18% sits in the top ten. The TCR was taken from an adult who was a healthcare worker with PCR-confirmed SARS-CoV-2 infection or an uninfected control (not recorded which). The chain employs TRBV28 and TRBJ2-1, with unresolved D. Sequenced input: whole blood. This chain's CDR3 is CASSLSPFSEQFF. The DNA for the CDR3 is TGTGCCAGCAGTTTATCCCCCTTCAGTGAGCAGTTCTTC.